Each of the 25 T cell receptor beta chains below was sequenced from the same sample in a study of tumor-infiltrating lymphocytes in primary liver carcinoma. From approximately 490 ng total RNA, TCR beta cDNA was generated with a primer in the constant region. Each TCR beta library was derived from three nested multiplex PCR rounds that employed slightly modified ARM-PCR. The first two PCR rounds, around 10 cycles each, used TRBV1-TRBV30 forward primers and a C-beta reverse primer. TCRdb reprocessed the multiplex PCR reads with MiXCR, giving one entry per CDR3 protein. There are approximately 190,000 distinct CDR3 sequences in the sample; around four fifths occur only once, and roughly 18% lies in the top ten. Co-extraction of RNA and DNA was performed on about 19-32 mg of unsorted bulk tissue. Input material: tumor tissue from primary liver carcinoma. The receptors were sampled from a man aged 35-49 years with primary liver carcinoma and hepatitis B virus infection.

Comment on this clonotype: Germline and junction disagree at one end, which may indicate a read error. The V gene is TRBV4-3, the J gene TRBJ1-2; 7 bases match TRBD1. The germline V gene encodes CDR1 LGHNA and CDR2 YSLEER. The CDR3 consists of 14 residues. This CDR3 is CVSSQEEGASGCTF. As DNA, the CDR3 is TGCGTCAGCAGCCAAGAAGAGGGGGCAAGTGGCTGCACCTTC.

About this clonotype itself: One junction end does not reproduce the germline sequence, and a read error may be involved. The chain carries TRBV29-1 and TRBJ2-7, with a tentative D call TRBD1 (5 bases). Germline V gives CDR1 SQVTM, CDR2 ANQGSEA. This CDR3 comprises 11 residues. The CDR3 spells CSVEGDHEQCF. The CDR3, as DNA: TGCAGCGTCGAAGGGGATCATGAGCAGTGCTTC.

Worth noting for this clonotype: The junction shows a germline mismatch at one end, possibly a read error. V and J are TRBV29-1 and TRBJ1-1; D unresolved. The CDR3 spans 11 residues. The germline CDR1 and CDR2 sequences are SQVTM and ANQGSEA. CDR3 protein: CSVAGNTEGFF. The CDR3, as DNA: TGTAGCGTTGCAGGAAACACTGAAGGTTTCTTT.

Concerning this clonotype itself: At one end the junction does not follow the germline gene, possibly because of a read error. The J gene is TRBJ2-3, the V gene TRBV14; D uncertain. CDR1 is SGHDN, CDR2 FVKESK, per germline. The CDR3 is made up of 13 amino acids. The CDR3 reads CASSLTRSDTQYF. The CDR3 DNA is TGTGCCAGCAGCCTAACCAGGTCAGATACGCAGTACTTT.

Details on this clonotype: The junction and the germline gene differ at one end; a read error may be behind it. The chain couples TRBV6-6 to TRBJ2-7; unclear D gene. Germline V CDR1 and CDR2: MNHNY, SVGAGI (reference sequence). The CDR3 contains 12 residues. As DNA, the CDR3 is TGTGCCGGCAGCCCCGGAGTGGGCGAGCAGTACTTC. Translation gives CAGSPGVGEQYF.

About this clonotype itself: At one boundary the junction diverges from the germline segment, which might be a read error. V is TRBV29-1 and J is TRBJ2-6; 7 bases map to TRBD2. The length of the CDR3 is 18 residues. Germline lookup yields CDR1 SQVTM and CDR2 ANQGSEA. The CDR3 loop is CSVGGTGGSLSGANVMTF. Written as DNA, the CDR3 is TGCAGCGTTGGAGGGACTGGCGGGAGCCTCTCTGGGGCCAACGTCATGACTTTC.

A remark on this clonotype: An end of the junction differs from the germline gene, which may be a read error. V usage is TRBV29-1 and J usage is TRBJ2-7; D is tentatively TRBD1 or TRBD2 (5 bases each). Germline V gene sequence: CDR1 SQVTM, CDR2 ANQGSEA. CDR3 length: 14 amino acids. The CDR3 bases are TGCAGCGTACAAGTTACACGGGGCGACGGCGAGCGGTACTTC. The encoded protein is CSVQVTRGDGERYF.

A word on this clonotype: As the CDR3 is not closed by the conserved phenylalanine or tryptophan, this likely results from a read error. The chain couples TRBV5-1 to TRBJ1-2; D is perhaps TRBD1 (5 bases). Germline V CDR1 and CDR2: SGHRS, YFSETQ. The CDR3 runs to 12 residues. DNA for the CDR3: TGCGCCAGCAGCCCAGGGAACTATGACTACACCTTA. This sequence encodes CASSPGNYDYTL.

This clonotype was counted once. A much bigger clone sits one base away, suggesting this may be a read error. V gene TRBV7-9 combines with J gene TRBJ1-2; D uncertain. The CDR3 is 12 residues long. Germline CDR1 and CDR2: SEHNR and FQNEAQ (reference sequence). The CDR3 protein is CASNLGNYGYTF. Here the CDR3 DNA reads TGTGCCAGCAACTTAGGGAACTATGGCTACACCTTC.

Note on this clonotype: The conserved final phenylalanine or tryptophan is absent from the CDR3, which likely points to a read error. This rearrangement joins TRBV11-1 to TRBJ2-1, with D perhaps TRBD1 or TRBD2 (5 bases each). The germline CDR1 and CDR2 sequences are SGHAT and FQDESV (reference sequence). The CDR3 is made up of 15 amino acids. Between the trimmed V and J ends, which lost 3 bases and 5 bases, there was a span of 14 bases. CDR3 sequence: CASSFQGPLDNEQFV. The CDR3 nucleotides read TGTGCCAGCAGCTTCCAGGGACCACTAGACAATGAGCAGTTCGTC.

This clonotype was seen only a few times. One junction end disagrees with the germline gene, perhaps due to a read error. The V call is TRBV5-5, the J call TRBJ2-3; 14 bases fit TRBD2. The germline V gene has CDR1 SGHKS and CDR2 YYEKEE (reference sequence). This CDR3 has 17 residues. The chain's CDR3 is CVSSPTGTSGSRDTQYF. Written as DNA, the CDR3 is TGTGTCAGCAGCCCGACCGGGACTAGCGGGAGTAGAGATACGCAGTATTTT.

On this clonotype: Relative to the germline gene, one junction end is altered; a read error may explain this. The chain is built from TRBV20-1 and TRBJ2-7, with D possibly being TRBD1 or TRBD2 (5 bases each). CDR1 DFQATT and CDR2 SNEGSKA come from the germline V gene (reference sequence). The CDR3 extends over 12 amino acids. The CDR3 protein is CSATNRGYDQYF. DNA for the CDR3: TGCAGTGCTACTAACCGGGGCTACGACCAGTACTTC.

This clonotype was seen only once. Germline and junction disagree at one end, which may indicate a read error. The chain joins TRBV14 to TRBJ2-3; no clear D gene. Germline V gives CDR1 SGHDN, CDR2 FVKESK. The CDR3 runs 13 residues. This chain's CDR3 is CASSLSRLDMQYF. CDR3 bases: TGTGCCAGCAGCCTAAGCAGGTTAGATATGCAGTATTTT.

Concerning this clonotype: The CDR3 ends on some other residue instead of the conserved phenylalanine or tryptophan, so this is likely a read error. The DNA is omitted, as the CDR3 cannot be located on it reliably, and the CDR3 follows TCRdb's listing. The chain recombines TRBV5-1 with TRBJ2-1; the D call TRBD1 from the table was never checked on the DNA. The CDR3 numbers 13 amino acids, ends counted. CDR1 is SGHRS, CDR2 YFSETQ, per germline. The CDR3 sequence: CASSLTGVNEEFI.

This clonotype was seen just once. This CDR3 is missing its conserved last phenylalanine or tryptophan, likely due to a read error. The V gene is TRBV6-5, the J gene TRBJ2-3; 7 nucleotides match TRBD2. In germline, CDR1 is MNHEY, CDR2 SVGAGI. The ends lost 6 bases at V and 6 bases at J; junction bases unmatched: 12. This CDR3 is 15 amino acids long. In nucleotides, the CDR3 is TGTGCCAGCAGAACAGAAGCGGGAAGGTTGGATACGCAGTATTCT. Translated, it gives CASRTEAGRLDTQYS.

To note about this clonotype: The conserved closing phenylalanine or tryptophan is absent in this CDR3, likely reflecting a read error. The gene calls are TRBV12-3 or TRBV12-4 and TRBJ1-1; tentatively, D is TRBD1 (5 bases). CDR3 length: 14 amino acids. Trimming removed 7 bases from V and 6 bases from J, with 18 bases in between. CDR3 loop: CASNIWTGGAEAFL. In DNA form, the CDR3 reads TGTGCCAGCAATATCTGGACCGGGGGGGCTGAAGCTTTCCTT.

Details on this clonotype: One end of the junction does not line up with germline, which may come from a read error. The rearrangement links TRBV12-3 or TRBV12-4 to TRBJ2-6; weak D call: TRBD1 (5 bases). The CDR3 is made up of 15 amino acids. The CDR3: CANTLGFTGANVMTF. The DNA of the CDR3 is TGTGCCAACACCCTGGGATTTACTGGGGCCAACGTCATGACTTTC.

This clonotype was seen only a few times. This may stem from a read error, because a much larger clone lies one nucleotide away. This chain links TRBV20-1 with TRBJ2-7; 7 bases fit TRBD1. Germline V gene sequence: CDR1 DFQATT, CDR2 SNEGSKA (reference sequence). The CDR3 has 15 amino acids. Trimming at V came to 2 bases and at J to 0 bases, leaving 7 bases not matched to a gene. CDR3 in DNA: TGCAGTGCTAGACATTTAGGGGACAGCTCCTACGAGCAGTACTTC. Translation gives CSARHLGDSSYEQYF.

The V call is TRBV6-1, the J call TRBJ1-1; D is undetermined. CDR1 MNHNS and CDR2 SASEGT come from the germline V gene. Between the trimmed V and J ends, which lost 3 bases and 3 bases, there was a span of 8 bases. The CDR3 has 13 residues. The CDR3 loop reads CASSDARDTEAFF. CDR3 sequence (DNA): TGTGCCAGCAGTGATGCTAGGGACACTGAAGCTTTCTTT.

CDR3 region: CASSYMGGTGELFF. The DNA of the CDR3 is TGTGCCAGCAGTTACATGGGGGGCACTGGGGAGCTGTTTTTT. The chain links TRBV6-5 to TRBJ2-2; D could derive from TRBD1 or TRBD2 (6 bases each). The V and J ends lost 2 bases and 8 bases respectively, with 12 bases between them. CDR1 is MNHEY and CDR2 is SVGAGI in the germline V gene. The CDR3 length is 14 residues.

This clonotype was observed at least ten times. The chain combines TRBV7-9 with TRBJ2-2, with TRBD1 matching over 7 bases. The germline V gene has CDR1 SEHNR and CDR2 FQNEAQ (reference sequence). V lost 5 bases to trimming and J lost 1 base; unmatched junction nucleotides: 4. This CDR3 has 15 amino acids. This chain's CDR3 is CASSRDRENTGELFF. The CDR3 nucleotides are TGTGCCAGCAGCCGTGACAGGGAGAACACCGGGGAGCTGTTTTTT.

To note about this clonotype: The conserved phenylalanine or tryptophan normally closing the CDR3 is absent here, so this likely arose from a read error. The chain has TRBV11-1 and TRBJ2-1; D is possibly TRBD2 (6 bases). Per the germline V gene, CDR1 is SGHAT and CDR2 is FQDESV (reference sequence). This CDR3 spans 13 amino acids. Deletions cut 9 bases from V and 7 bases from J, with 16 bases between. The CDR3, as DNA: TGTGCCAGTAGCGCAGGAGGGCCGAATGAGCAGTTCTTA. Encoded protein: CASSAGGPNEQFL.

Regarding this clonotype: At one end, the junction sequence differs from germline, possibly due to a read error. The chain combines TRBV4-3 with TRBJ2-2; tentative D call: TRBD2 (5 bases). The CDR3 spans 17 residues. Germline V CDR1 and CDR2: LGHNA, YSLEER. The CDR3 here is CASSHQPYGDEPGEPSF. CDR3 coding DNA: TGCGCCAGCAGCCACCAACCATATGGGGATGAGCCCGGGGAGCCGTCTTTT.

The chain joins TRBV11-2 to TRBJ2-2; D might be TRBD2 (6 bases). This CDR3 is built from 15 residues. Per germline, CDR1 SGHAT and CDR2 FQNNGV. With 7 bases removed from V and 15 bases from J, the gap between germline ends came to 27 bases. The CDR3 sequence: CASNHVRGRTGKLFF. The CDR3 bases are TGTGCCAGCAACCATGTCCGGGGGAGGACCGGGAAGTTGTTTTTT.

The chain recombines TRBV6-1 with TRBJ1-5; 8 bases agree with TRBD1. Near its end, the DNA agrees better with TRBJ2-3, so the J call may be wrong. This CDR3 has 16 amino acids. CDR1 and CDR2 (germline): MNHNS, SASEGT. DNA for the CDR3: TGTGCCAGCAGAATGGACAGGGCTTATAGCAATCAGCCCCAGTATTTT. As protein: CASRMDRAYSNQPQYF.